Given below is one T cell receptor (beta chain) in context. Produced via immunoSEQ multiplex PCR; TCRdb's table is partial and in-frame only. The top ten hold approximately 15% of the sample, which has fewer than 30,000 clones, about 87% seen once. Trimming stripped 7 bases from V and 4 bases from J, with 14 bases between. From germline, CDR1 is MNHEY and CDR2 SMNVEV (reference sequence). This CDR3 is 14 amino acids long. The data are from a study of blood T cell repertoires in COVID-19. V is TRBV27 and J is TRBJ1-5; D unclear. The sample consisted of peripheral blood. This receptor was obtained from a man in his 70s with active COVID-19. The CDR3 reads CASNIGGWNQPQHF. The CDR3, as DNA: TGTGCCAGCAACATTGGAGGGTGGAATCAGCCCCAGCATTTT.